This T cell receptor beta chain originates from a study of identical twins. Study-level findings and limits: The study found weaker excess twin sharing in beta out-of-frame sequences.

TCRdb reanalysed the 5' RACE reads using MiXCR and keeps one entry per CDR3 protein. The sample shows hundreds of thousands of distinct CDR3 sequences, approximately 25% of them seen only once. CDR3 length: 13 amino acids. After removal of 8 bases from V and 4 bases from J, the junction contained 5 bases not matched to a gene. With respect to this clonotype: Antigen specificity is unknown.

This same sample was also part of a study on T cells expressing NK-cell markers. This second study notes: Of CD8+ T cells, 1.0-7.0% belonged to dominant NKG2C+ clonotypes in several donors.

The sample taken for sequencing was CD4+ T cells sorted from blood. This sequence originates from a woman aged 18-35 years in good health. The chain has TRBV12-3 or TRBV12-4 and TRBJ1-1, with TRBD1 matching 9 bases. The CDR3 DNA is TGTGCCAGCTTGGACAGGGGAACCACTGAAGCTTTCTTT. Its translation is CASLDRGTTEAFF.